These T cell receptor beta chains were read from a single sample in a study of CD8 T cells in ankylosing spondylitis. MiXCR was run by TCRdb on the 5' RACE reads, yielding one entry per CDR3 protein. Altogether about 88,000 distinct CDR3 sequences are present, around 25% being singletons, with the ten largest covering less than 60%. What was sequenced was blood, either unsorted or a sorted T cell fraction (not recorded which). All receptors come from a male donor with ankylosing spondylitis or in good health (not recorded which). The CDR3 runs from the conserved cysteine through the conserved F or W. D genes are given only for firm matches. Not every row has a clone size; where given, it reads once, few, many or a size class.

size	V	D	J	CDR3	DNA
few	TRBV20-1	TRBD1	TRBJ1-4	CSAWGQEKLFF	TGCAGTGCCTGGGGACAGGAAAAACTGTTTTTT
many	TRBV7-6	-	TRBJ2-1	CASSLGRWDEQFF	TGTGCCAGCAGCTTAGGACGGTGGGACGAGCAGTTCTTC
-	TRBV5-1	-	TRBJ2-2	CASSTSSGQRNTGELFF	TGCGCCAGCAGCACATCCTCTGGACAGCGGAACACCGGGGAGCTGTTTTTT
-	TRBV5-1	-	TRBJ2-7	CASSFLAAYEQYF	TGCGCCAGCAGCTTCTTAGCAGCCTACGAGCAGTACTTC
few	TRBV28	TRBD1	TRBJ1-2	CASSRTGGVGGYTF	TGTGCCAGCAGTCGAACAGGGGGGGTGGGTGGCTACACCTTC
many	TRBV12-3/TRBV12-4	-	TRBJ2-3	CASSAYLDTQYF	TGTGCCAGCAGTGCCTATTTAGATACGCAGTATTTT
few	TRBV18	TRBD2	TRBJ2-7	CASSPTFGGAEQYF	TGTGCCAGCTCACCCACTTTCGGGGGGGCCGAGCAGTACTTC
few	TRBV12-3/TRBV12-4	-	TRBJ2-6	CASSPGPINSGANVLTF	TGTGCCAGCAGTCCCGGGCCCATTAACTCTGGGGCCAACGTCCTGACTTTC
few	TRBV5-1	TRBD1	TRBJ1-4	CASSGGTGGFSNEKLFF	TGCGCCAGCAGCGGAGGGACAGGGGGCTTTTCTAATGAAAAACTGTTTTTT
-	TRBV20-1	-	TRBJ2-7	CSATFVPLSYEQYF	TGCAGTGCTACCTTCGTGCCCCTCTCCTACGAGCAGTACTTC
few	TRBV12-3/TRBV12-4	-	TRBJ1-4	CASSSPFGTVHEKLFF	TGTGCCAGCAGTTCACCCTTCGGGACGGTCCATGAAAAACTGTTTTTT
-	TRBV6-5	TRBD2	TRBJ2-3	CASSYSNLGGDTQYF	TGTGCCAGCAGTTACTCCAATCTCGGGGGGGATACGCAGTATTTT
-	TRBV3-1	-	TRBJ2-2	CASSRRGVQNTGELFF	TGTGCCAGCAGCCGCAGGGGGGTGCAGAACACCGGGGAGCTGTTTTTT
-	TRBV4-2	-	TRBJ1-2	CASSRSGGYTF	TGTGCCAGCAGCCGGAGTGGCGGCTACACCTTC
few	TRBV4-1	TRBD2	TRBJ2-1	CASSQGLLAGERVF	TGCGCCAGCAGCCAAGGGCTACTAGCGGGAGAGAGAGTCTTC
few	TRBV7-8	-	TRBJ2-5	CASRLGWGSETQYF	TGTGCCAGCAGACTGGGGTGGGGCTCGGAGACCCAGTACTTC
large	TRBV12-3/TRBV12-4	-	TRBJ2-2	CASSRTENTGELFF	TGTGCCAGCAGCCGGACAGAGAACACCGGGGAGCTGTTTTTT
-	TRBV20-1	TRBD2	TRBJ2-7	CSARSGSLNEQYF	TGCAGTGCACGTAGCGGGAGCCTGAACGAGCAGTACTTC
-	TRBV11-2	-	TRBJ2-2	CASSPGGRGPYTGELFF	TGTGCCAGCAGCCCCGGGGGTCGAGGGCCGTACACCGGGGAGCTGTTTTTT
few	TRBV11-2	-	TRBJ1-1	CASSLRPVMNTEAFF	TGTGCCAGCAGCTTACGGCCGGTCATGAACACTGAAGCTTTCTTT
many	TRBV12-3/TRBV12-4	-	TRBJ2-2	CASLEGGTNTGELFF	TGTGCCAGTTTGGAGGGCGGCACGAACACCGGGGAGCTGTTTTTT
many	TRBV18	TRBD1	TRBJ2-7	CASSQIRDSYEQYF	TGTGCCAGCTCACAAATAAGGGACAGCTACGAGCAGTACTTC
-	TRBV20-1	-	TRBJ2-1	CSAPSGPNNEQFF	TGCAGTGCGCCAAGCGGCCCAAACAATGAGCAGTTCTTC
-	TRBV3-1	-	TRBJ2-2	CASSAGTNTGELFF	TGTGCCAGCAGCGCCGGGACTAACACCGGGGAGCTGTTTTTT